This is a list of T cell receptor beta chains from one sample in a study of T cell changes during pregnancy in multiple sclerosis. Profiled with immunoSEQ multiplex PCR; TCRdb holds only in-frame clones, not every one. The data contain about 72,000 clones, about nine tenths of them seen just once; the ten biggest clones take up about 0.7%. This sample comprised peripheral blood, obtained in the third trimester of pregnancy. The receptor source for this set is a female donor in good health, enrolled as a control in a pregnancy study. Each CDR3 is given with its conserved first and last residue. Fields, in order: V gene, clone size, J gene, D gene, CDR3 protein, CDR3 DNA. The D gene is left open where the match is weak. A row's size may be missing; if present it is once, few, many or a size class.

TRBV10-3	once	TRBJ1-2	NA	CAISGADSRYYGYTF	TGTGCCATCAGTGGAGCGGACAGTCGGTACTATGGCTACACCTTC
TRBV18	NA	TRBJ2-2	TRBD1	CASSLTTGAAVGELFF	TGTGCCAGCTCACTGACGACAGGGGCGGCAGTCGGGGAGCTGTTTTTT
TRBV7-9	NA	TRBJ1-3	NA	CASSIQFTSGNTIYF	TGTGCCAGCAGCATACAATTTACCTCTGGAAACACCATATATTTT
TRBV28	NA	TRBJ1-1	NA	CATGWANTEAFF	TGTGCCACCGGCTGGGCGAACACTGAAGCTTTCTTT
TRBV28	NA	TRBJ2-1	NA	CASSRPGSGEQFF	TGTGCCAGCAGTCGCCCAGGGTCAGGTGAGCAGTTCTTC
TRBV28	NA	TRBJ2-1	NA	CASSSSGVWEQFF	TGTGCCAGCAGTTCATCAGGGGTGTGGGAGCAGTTCTTC
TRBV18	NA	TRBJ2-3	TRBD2	CASSSTFSGGGTDTQYF	TGTGCCAGCTCATCAACCTTCTCGGGGGGGGGCACAGATACGCAGTATTTT
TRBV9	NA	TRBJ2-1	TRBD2	CASSVAAGGPWEQFF	TGTGCCAGCAGCGTAGCAGCGGGAGGGCCATGGGAGCAGTTCTTC
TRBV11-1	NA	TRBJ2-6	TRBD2	CASSSPGLAGTGANVLTF	TGTGCCAGCAGCAGCCCGGGACTAGCGGGGACTGGGGCCAACGTCCTGACTTTC
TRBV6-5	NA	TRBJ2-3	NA	CASSKGQRTDTQYF	TGTGCCAGCAGCAAGGGACAACGCACAGATACGCAGTATTTT
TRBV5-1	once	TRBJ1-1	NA	CASSLTGVTEAFF	TGCGCCAGCAGCCTGACGGGTGTCACTGAAGCTTTCTTT
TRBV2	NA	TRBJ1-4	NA	CASSVDRGAGEKLFF	TGTGCCAGCAGCGTCGATCGGGGGGCGGGGGAAAAACTGTTTTTT
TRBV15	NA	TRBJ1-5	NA	CATSSGQPDQPQHF	TGTGCCACCAGCAGTGGACAGCCAGATCAGCCCCAGCATTTT
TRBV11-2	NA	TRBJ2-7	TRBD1	CASSYRTGGFEQYF	TGTGCCAGCAGCTACAGGACAGGGGGCTTCGAGCAGTACTTC
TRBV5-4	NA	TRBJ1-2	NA	CASSSYRERVGYTF	TGTGCCAGCAGCTCGTACCGGGAAAGAGTTGGCTACACCTTC
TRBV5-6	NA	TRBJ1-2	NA	CASSPPQGSIRGYTF	TGTGCCAGCAGCCCCCCACAGGGTTCTATTCGGGGCTACACCTTC
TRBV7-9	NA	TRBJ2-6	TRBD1	CASSVQGGRANVLTF	TGTGCCAGCAGCGTACAGGGGGGAAGGGCCAACGTCCTGACTTTC
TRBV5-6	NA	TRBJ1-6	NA	CASSPLEGTYNSPLHF	TGTGCCAGCAGTCCGCTGGAGGGGACCTATAATTCACCCCTCCACTTT